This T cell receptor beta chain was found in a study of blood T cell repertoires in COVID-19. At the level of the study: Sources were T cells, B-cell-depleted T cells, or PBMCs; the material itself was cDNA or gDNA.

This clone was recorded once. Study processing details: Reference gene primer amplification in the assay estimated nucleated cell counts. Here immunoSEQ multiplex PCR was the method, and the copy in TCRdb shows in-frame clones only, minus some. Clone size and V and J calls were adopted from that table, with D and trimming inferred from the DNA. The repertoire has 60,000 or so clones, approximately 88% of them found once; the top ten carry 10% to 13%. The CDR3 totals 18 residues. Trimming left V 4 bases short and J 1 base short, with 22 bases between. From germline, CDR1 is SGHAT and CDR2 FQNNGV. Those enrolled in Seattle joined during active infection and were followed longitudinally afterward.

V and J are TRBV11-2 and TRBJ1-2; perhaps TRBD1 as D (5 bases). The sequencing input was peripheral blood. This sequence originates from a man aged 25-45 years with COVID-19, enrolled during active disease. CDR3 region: CASSSPTSGGKFNYGYTF. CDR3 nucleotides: TGTGCCAGCAGCTCCCCAACAAGCGGGGGGAAGTTTAACTATGGCTACACCTTC. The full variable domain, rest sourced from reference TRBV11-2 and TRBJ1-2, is EAGVAQSPRYKIIEKRQSVAFWCNPISGHATLYWYQQILGQGPKLLIQFQNNGVVDDSQLPKDRFSAERLKGVDSTLKIQPAKLEDSAVYLCASSSPTSGGKFNYGYTFGSGTRLTVV.